The entry below describes one T cell receptor beta chain. No antigen is known for it. This entry belongs to a study of cytomegalovirus exposure and HLA in healthy donors. The study, taken as a whole, reports: With DRB1 most and HLA-C fewest, TCR association rates differed between HLA loci in a later analysis. TCR beta sequences reportedly predicted most subjects' HLA-A and HLA-B alleles accurately.

This CDR3 is 16 amino acids long. Germline lookup yields CDR1 LGHNA and CDR2 YNFKEQ. Primers: 60 Vbeta forward and 13 Jbeta reverse. Sequenced by immunoSEQ multiplex PCR; TCRdb stores in-frame clones only, minus some. The sample lists about 160,000 clones; about 77% were seen once. V and J are TRBV4-2 and TRBJ2-5, with 8 positions matching TRBD2. TRBJ2-7 explains the end of the DNA better; the J call may be wrong. The sample taken for sequencing was PBMCs. This sequence originates from a male donor in good health and CMV-seropositive. The CDR3 sequence: CASSQLSWTSSNEQYF. In DNA, the CDR3 is TGTGCCAGCAGCCAATTATCGTGGACTAGCTCAAACGAGCAGTACTTC.